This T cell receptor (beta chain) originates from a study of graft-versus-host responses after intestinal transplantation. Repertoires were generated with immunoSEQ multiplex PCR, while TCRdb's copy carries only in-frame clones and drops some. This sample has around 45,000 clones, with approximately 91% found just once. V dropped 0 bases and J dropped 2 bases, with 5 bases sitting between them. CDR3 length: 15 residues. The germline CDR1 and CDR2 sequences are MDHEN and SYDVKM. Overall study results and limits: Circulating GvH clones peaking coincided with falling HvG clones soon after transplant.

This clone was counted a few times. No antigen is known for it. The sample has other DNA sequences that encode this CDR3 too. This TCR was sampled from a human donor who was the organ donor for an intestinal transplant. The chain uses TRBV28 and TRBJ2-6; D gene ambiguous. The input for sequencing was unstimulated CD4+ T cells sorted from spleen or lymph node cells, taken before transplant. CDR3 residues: CASSLWGAGANVLTF. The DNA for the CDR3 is TGTGCCAGCAGTTTATGGGGCGCTGGGGCCAACGTCCTGACTTTC.